The entry below describes one TCR beta chain. Its antigen specificity is not known. No base quality information exists; no much larger clone differs at one position. The data derive from a study of blood T cells in healthy people across ages (dated by TCRdb to the mid-2010s). About the full investigation: In model experiments, template switching captured roughly one uniquely barcoded TCR beta cDNA molecule for every two T cells. To avoid experimental bias, donors of different ages were randomly spread across the sequencing lanes. The study analyzed two additional independent replicas of 1 million unique cDNA reads from the same blood draw for two donors, one aged 18 to 29 and one aged 80 or older. Age-related changes in TCR beta repertoire diversity were measured in the study by deep sequencing normalized with unique cDNA molecular identifiers. The donors were split into four age groups: young (average about 15 years), middle-aged (about 40), aged (approximately 60) and long-lived (approximately 80).

What the research found in general, with its limitations: A strong correlation was found between observed TCR beta diversity and the percentage of naive T cells measured by flow cytometry. Compared with the aged group, the long-lived group had more naive CD4+ T cells, fewer expanded clones and increased TCR diversity, a pattern suggesting age selection. Because donor CMV infection status was unknown, age-related changes in expanded clonotypes were potentially confounded. Total diversity estimates from one million sequenced T cells were considered lower bounds and underestimates. Because profiling used bulk unsorted PBMCs, naive and antigen-experienced compartments could not be compared conclusively. Observed TCR beta diversity per million T cells fell roughly linearly with age, and a significant reduction was already apparent by age approximately 41.

Library generation was performed with 5' RACE. TCRdb names Illumina HiSeq 2500 as the instrument used. The second PCR ran for roughly 7 to 11 cycles and used a J-beta primer mix along with a sample-barcoded 5' primer. Each TCR beta cDNA molecule received a unique molecular identifier from a template-switch 5' adaptor carrying 12 random nucleotides. Each sample yielded at least 2.5 million CDR3-containing paired-end reads. The Mint cDNA synthesis kit, primed by a TRBC-specific oligonucleotide, was used to synthesize first-strand cDNA from all RNA. Following uracil-DNA glycosylase treatment, all cDNA underwent a first 18-cycle PCR with the universal primers M1SS and BC2_uni_R. In the authors' own workflow: For normalization, 1 million high-quality reads, each with a distinct molecular identifier, were randomly selected from each sample. Instead of being binned into consensus sequences, reads that shared molecular identifiers were thrown out. MiTCR, run with a Q25 quality threshold and the strictest error-elimination algorithm, handled CDR3 identification, clonotype clustering and error correction. A nonparametric unseen species model using Euler transformation provided a lower-bound estimate of total TCR beta diversity. The public reads were quality trimmed at Q25 with fastp and then assembled into clones with MiXCR by TCRdb, keeping productive beta chains. Rows with one shared CDR3 protein collapse into an entry with the most common genes and DNA. The V and J calls, along with clone size, are taken from TCRdb and not from the paper's own processing. Here the sample has about 1.7 million distinct CDR3 sequences; 28% occur a single time. The top ten clonotypes cover 6.5% to 8.5% of the sample.

At the junction V is shortened by 1 base and J by 3 bases, with 4 bases in between. The CDR3 holds 12 amino acids from the cysteine to the phenylalanine. Only the CDR3 part of the read is kept: 36 bases, read in frame from the first base. CDR1 SGDLS and CDR2 YYNGEE were looked up in the germline V gene. The donors were 40 or so Caucasian individuals from Russia, aged 6 to 90 years, who were systemically healthy. Each donor gave 8 to 10 milliliters of peripheral blood, drawn into EDTA-treated Vacutainer tubes. Ficoll-Paque density-gradient centrifugation was used to isolate PBMCs, with at least 6 million per sample. Total RNA, at least 6 micrograms per sample, was extracted from PBMCs with Trizol reagent. For every donor, an aliquot of PBMCs went through flow cytometry to measure the percentages of naive CD45RAhigh/CD27high T cells.

The chain couples TRBV9 to TRBJ1-2, with no D gene named confidently. Source material: blood. This TCR was recovered from a woman aged 25-40 years in good health. The bases are TGTGCCAGCAGCGTATCAGACTATGGCTACACCTTC. It translates as CASSVSDYGYTF. With the portions outside the CDR3 filled from the reference TRBV9 and TRBJ1-2 genes, the complete variable region becomes DSGVTQTPKHLITATGQRVTLRCSPRSGDLSVYWYQQSLDQGLQFLIQYYNGEERAKGNILERFSAQQFPDLHSELNLSSLELGDSALYFCASSVSDYGYTFGSGTRLTVV.